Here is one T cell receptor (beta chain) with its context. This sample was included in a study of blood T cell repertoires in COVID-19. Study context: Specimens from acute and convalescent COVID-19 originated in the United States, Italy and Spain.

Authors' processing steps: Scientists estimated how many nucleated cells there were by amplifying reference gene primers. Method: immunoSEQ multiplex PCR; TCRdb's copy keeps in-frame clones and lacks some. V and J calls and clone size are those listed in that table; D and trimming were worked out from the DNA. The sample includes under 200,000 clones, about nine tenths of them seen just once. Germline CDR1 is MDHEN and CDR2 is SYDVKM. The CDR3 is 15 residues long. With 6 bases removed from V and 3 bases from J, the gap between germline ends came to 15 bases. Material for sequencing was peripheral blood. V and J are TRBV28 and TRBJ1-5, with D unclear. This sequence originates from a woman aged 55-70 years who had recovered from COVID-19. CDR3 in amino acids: CASSLGPGTNQPQHF. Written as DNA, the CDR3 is TGTGCCAGCAGCCTAGGGCCGGGAACCAATCAGCCCCAGCATTTT.